A single sample is the source of the 24 T cell receptor beta chains below, sequenced in a study of cytomegalovirus exposure and HLA in healthy donors (dated by TCRdb to the late 2010s). The library came from the immunoSEQ multiplex PCR assay. For the multiplex PCR, a mixture combining 60 forward primers for TCR Vbeta segments and 13 reverse primers for TCR Jbeta segments was used. This immuneACCESS table, as held by TCRdb, lists in-frame sequences with V and J called but not all clones. Of the missing ones, under half trace to an unresolved V gene in checked studies; the others have no known cause. In this sample the table shows roughly 100,000 clones, under 85% of which occur a single time. The ten largest clones capture approximately 3.7% of the sample. Material: PBMCs. Every receptor here comes from a female donor in good health and CMV-seropositive.

The genes are TRBV28 and TRBJ1-5; D uncertain. The CDR3 runs to 13 residues. Germline V CDR1 and CDR2: MDHEN, SYDVKM. Trimming took off 3 bases at V and 0 bases at J, with 3 bases between the two ends. DNA for the CDR3: TGTGCCAGCAGTTTGTATAGCAATCAGCCCCAGCATTTT. Protein: CASSLYSNQPQHF.

The chain carries TRBV6-6 and TRBJ2-7; D is possibly TRBD2 (5 bases). This CDR3 has 15 residues. Trimming took off 0 bases at V and 5 bases at J, with 14 bases between the two ends. In germline, CDR1 is MNHNY, CDR2 SVGAGI (reference sequence). The chain's CDR3 is CASSYSSEGFHEQYF. In DNA, the CDR3 is TGTGCCAGCAGTTACTCGTCCGAGGGTTTCCACGAGCAGTACTTC.

In DNA form, the CDR3 reads TGTGCCTGGCAGGGGACCGTCTCCTACGAGCAGTACTTC. Protein product: CAWQGTVSYEQYF. The rearrangement joins TRBV30 to TRBJ2-5; TRBD1 is a possible D gene (6 bases). Matching the DNA end better, TRBJ2-7 makes the J call doubtful. The germline CDR1 and CDR2 sequences are GTSNPN and SVGIG (reference sequence). CDR3 length equals 13 residues.

This chain uses TRBV9 with TRBJ1-4; 8 bases match TRBD1. CDR1 and CDR2 (germline): SGDLS, YYNGEE. CDR3 length: 15 residues. V lost 4 bases, J lost 7 bases, and 9 bases stayed unmatched. The CDR3 loop is CASSSLDRGSEKLFF. In DNA form, the CDR3 reads TGTGCCAGCAGCTCTCTAGACAGGGGAAGTGAAAAACTGTTTTTT.

This clone was recorded once. V gene TRBV6-9 combines with J gene TRBJ2-3; TRBD2 agrees at 9 bases. The CDR3 has 17 residues. Germline CDR1 MNHGY, CDR2 SVAAGI. J lost 2 bases, V lost 2 bases, and 8 bases had no gene match. CDR3 in DNA: TGTGCCAGCAGTTATCCCAGGACTAGCGAGATCACAGATACGCAGTATTTT. Protein: CASSYPRTSEITDTQYF.

The rearrangement uses TRBV7-8 and TRBJ2-7; 7 bases line up with TRBD2. The CDR3 length is 14 residues. V lost 5 bases to trimming and J lost 0 bases; unmatched junction nucleotides: 4. The germline CDR1 and CDR2 sequences are SGHVS and FQNEAQ. The CDR3, as DNA: TGTGCCAGCAGCCCAGCGGGGAGCTCCTACGAGCAGTACTTC. The encoded protein is CASSPAGSSYEQYF.

The J gene is TRBJ2-1, the V gene TRBV6-6; perhaps TRBD1 as D (7 bases). The CDR3 covers 15 residues. The ends were cut back, 0 bases at V and 4 bases at J, with 10 bases in the middle. The germline CDR1 and CDR2 sequences are MNHNY and SVGAGI (reference sequence). The CDR3 sequence is CASSYSAGGYNEQFF. CDR3 in DNA: TGTGCCAGCAGTTACTCGGCAGGGGGGTACAATGAGCAGTTCTTC.

For this clone: It is unclear where the CDR3 begins or ends on the DNA, so no DNA is shown, and the CDR3 is as TCRdb lists it. The chain links TRBV5-6 to TRBJ2-5; the tabulated D call, TRBD2, remains unverified against the DNA. The germline CDR1 and CDR2 sequences are SGHDT and YYEEEE. A total of 14 residues make up the CDR3, ends included. The CDR3: CASSFGPGEGEQYF.

The chain employs TRBV28 and TRBJ1-4; 9 bases agree with TRBD1. V trimming: 6 bases; J trimming: 3 bases; junction bases outside the gene matches: 5. Per germline, CDR1 MDHEN and CDR2 SYDVKM. CDR3 size: 15 residues. The CDR3 sequence: CASSGQGIANEKLFF. The CDR3 DNA sequence: TGTGCCAGCAGCGGACAGGGGATTGCTAATGAAAAACTGTTTTTT.

The chain employs TRBV2 and TRBJ2-5, with 13 bases lining up with TRBD2. Unmatched junction bases numbered 8, after V lost 4 bases and J lost 9 bases. The CDR3 has 15 amino acids. Germline V gene data show CDR1 as SNHLY and CDR2 as FYNNEI. The CDR3 region is CASSVLAGGPGAQYF. The CDR3 region has the DNA TGTGCCAGCAGTGTACTAGCGGGGGGGCCGGGGGCCCAGTACTTC.

V is TRBV29-1 and J is TRBJ2-6; 7 nucleotides line up with TRBD2. CDR3 size: 15 residues. With 6 bases clipped from V and 0 bases from J, the junction kept 5 bases outside the gene matches. The germline V gene has CDR1 SQVTM and CDR2 ANQGSEA. CDR3 in amino acids: CSVRAGSSGANVLTF. The CDR3 region has the DNA TGCAGCGTGCGAGCGGGAAGCTCTGGGGCCAACGTCCTGACTTTC.

This chain links TRBV7-6 with TRBJ2-3; 8 nucleotides agree with TRBD2. CDR3 length: 16 residues. Germline values: CDR1 SGHVS, CDR2 FNYEAQ. Germline trimming cut 4 bases from V and 6 bases from J; bases unmatched to any gene: 12. CDR3 region: CASSSLEGGRTDTQYF. The CDR3 bases are TGTGCCAGCAGCTCCCTCGAAGGCGGGAGGACCGATACGCAGTATTTT. Based on the CDR3 plus reference TRBV7-6 and TRBJ2-3, the full variable domain is GAGVSQSPRYKVTKRGQDVALRCDPISGHVSLYWYRQALGQGPEFLTYFNYEAQQDKSGLPNDRFSAERPEGSISTLTIQRTEQRDSAMYRCASSSLEGGRTDTQYFGPGTRLTVL.

This clone was counted a few times. This chain joins TRBV2 and TRBJ1-2; the match to TRBD1 covers 10 bases. J gave up 6 bases and V 4 bases, and 8 bases lay outside the gene matches. There are 15 residues in the CDR3. Germline loops: CDR1 SNHLY, CDR2 FYNNEI. The CDR3 sequence is CASSAGTGVLDGYTF. The CDR3 DNA sequence: TGTGCCAGCAGTGCCGGGACAGGGGTACTGGATGGCTACACCTTC.

The V gene is TRBV4-1, the J gene TRBJ1-1, with D possibly matching TRBD1 (5 bases). The CDR3 runs 16 residues. Germline loops: CDR1 MGHRA, CDR2 YSYEKL. With 2 bases removed from V and 0 bases from J, the gap between germline ends came to 13 bases. The CDR3 nucleotides are TGCGCCAGCAGCCAATTTTGGGGCAGTTTGAACACTGAAGCTTTCTTT. It translates to CASSQFWGSLNTEAFF.

The chain employs TRBV5-1 and TRBJ2-3; 7 nucleotides agree with TRBD1. Germline CDR1 reads SGHRS; CDR2 reads YFSETQ. The CDR3 is made up of 16 amino acids. V lost 3 bases, J lost 3 bases, and 10 bases stayed unmatched. The CDR3 is CASSSYSDRRTDTQYF. CDR3 sequence (DNA): TGCGCCAGCAGCTCCTACTCGGACAGGAGAACAGATACGCAGTATTTT.

The J gene is TRBJ2-1, the V gene TRBV2, with D perhaps matching TRBD2 (6 bases). This CDR3 spans 14 amino acids. The germline gives CDR1 SNHLY, CDR2 FYNNEI. V was cut by 7 bases and J by 4 bases, with 14 bases left in between. The CDR3 is CASKAGGMYNEQFF. CDR3 in DNA: TGTGCCAGCAAGGCCGGGGGAATGTACAATGAGCAGTTCTTC.

V is TRBV18 and J is TRBJ2-1, with 7 bases that match TRBD2. The CDR3 has 15 residues. From germline, CDR1 is KGHSH and CDR2 LQKENI. The J segment lost 8 bases and the V segment lost 2 bases, leaving 9 bases of the junction unmatched. The CDR3: CASSPLGGSVDEQFF. The CDR3, as DNA: TGTGCCAGCTCACCATTAGGCGGGAGTGTCGATGAGCAGTTCTTC. Full variable domain (missing parts from reference TRBV18 and TRBJ2-1): NAGVMQNPRHLVRRRGQEARLRCSPMKGHSHVYWYRQLPEEGLKFMVYLQKENIIDESGMPKERFSAEFPKEGPSILRIQQVVRGDSAAYFCASSPLGGSVDEQFFGPGTRLTVL.

The rearrangement uses TRBV5-1 and TRBJ2-2, with TRBD1 matching 7 bases. V lost 4 bases to trimming and J lost 3 bases; unmatched junction nucleotides: 6. Germline loops: CDR1 SGHRS, CDR2 YFSETQ. This CDR3 region has 15 residues. CDR3 coding DNA: TGCGCCAGCAGCATCAGGACAGGAGACACCGGGGAGCTGTTTTTT. It is translated as CASSIRTGDTGELFF.

The V and J genes are TRBV5-6 and TRBJ1-2; the match to TRBD1 covers 8 bases. The junction had 19 bases not matched to a gene; V was cut back by 4 bases and J by 8 bases. This CDR3 contains 17 residues. Germline CDR1 reads SGHDT; CDR2 reads YYEEEE. The CDR3 spells CASSTPGAAGGAGGYTF. CDR3 sequence (DNA): TGTGCCAGCAGCACACCCGGGGCGGCAGGGGGCGCAGGAGGCTACACCTTC.

The chain joins TRBV11-2 to TRBJ2-5, with D tentatively TRBD2 (6 bases). The length of the CDR3 is 14 residues. The germline V and J ends were trimmed by 5 bases and 0 bases, with 10 bases remaining between them. The germline V gene has CDR1 SGHAT and CDR2 FQNNGV. The CDR3: CASSARDYQETQYF. The CDR3 DNA reads TGTGCCAGCAGCGCCAGGGACTACCAAGAGACCCAGTACTTC.

This clone occurred once. The V gene is TRBV7-3, the J gene TRBJ2-3, with 10 bases fitting TRBD2. Germline loops: CDR1 SGHTA, CDR2 FQGTGA. J gave up 3 bases and V 2 bases, and 5 bases lay outside the gene matches. The CDR3 runs 16 residues. The CDR3 loop reads CASSLVPSGRTDTQYF. In DNA form, the CDR3 reads TGTGCCAGCAGCTTAGTTCCTAGCGGGAGAACAGATACGCAGTATTTT.

V gene TRBV5-1 combines with J gene TRBJ1-3; a weak D match, TRBD1 (6 bases). CDR1 and CDR2 (germline): SGHRS, YFSETQ. The CDR3 spans 15 residues. The V gene lost 4 bases and the J gene lost 8 bases, with 19 bases spanning the gap. The CDR3, as DNA: TGCGCCAGCAGCGCATTGGGGACATTATTAGACACCATATATTTT. This codes for CASSALGTLLDTIYF.

This chain links TRBV19 with TRBJ2-1; 9 positions agree with TRBD1. Germline loops: CDR1 LNHDA, CDR2 SQIVND (reference sequence). The CDR3 is 15 amino acids. With V trimmed by 4 bases and J by 5 bases, 6 bases remained unmatched. The CDR3 region is CASSTNRGLDNEQFF. As DNA, the CDR3 is TGTGCCAGTAGTACGAACAGGGGGCTCGACAATGAGCAGTTCTTC.

The genes are TRBV4-2 and TRBJ2-7; TRBD2 matches 9 bases. In germline, CDR1 is LGHNA, CDR2 YNFKEQ. V trimming: 0 bases; J trimming: 7 bases; junction bases outside the gene matches: 4. This CDR3 is 14 amino acids long. This CDR3 is CASSQDRLAGEQYF. The CDR3 DNA follows: TGTGCCAGCAGCCAAGATAGGCTAGCGGGGGAGCAGTACTTC.